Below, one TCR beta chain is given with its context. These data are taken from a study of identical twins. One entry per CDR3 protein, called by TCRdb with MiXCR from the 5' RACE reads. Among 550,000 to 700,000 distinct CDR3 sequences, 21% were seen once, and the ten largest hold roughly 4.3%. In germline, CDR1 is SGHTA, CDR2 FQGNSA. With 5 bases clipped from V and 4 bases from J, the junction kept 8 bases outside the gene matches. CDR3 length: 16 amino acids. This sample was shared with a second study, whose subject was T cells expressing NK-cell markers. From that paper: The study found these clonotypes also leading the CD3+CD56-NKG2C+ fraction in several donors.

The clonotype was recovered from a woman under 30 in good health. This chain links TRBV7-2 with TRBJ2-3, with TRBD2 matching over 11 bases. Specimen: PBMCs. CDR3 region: CASSPLVAGGADTQYF. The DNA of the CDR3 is TGTGCCAGCAGCCCCCTAGTAGCGGGAGGGGCAGATACGCAGTATTTT.